Below, 13 T cell receptor beta chains from the same sample are listed, as sequenced in a study of blood T cells in healthy people across ages. It was with a sample-barcoded 5' primer and a J-beta primer mix that a second PCR of roughly 6 to 12 cycles was run. One entry per CDR3 protein results from TCRdb running MiXCR on the 5' RACE reads. The sample lists about 1.4 million distinct CDR3 sequences, around 59% seen once, with over 5.5% in the top ten. Material: blood. The receptors were sampled from a man aged 18 to 30 in good health.

The chain carries TRBV28 and TRBJ1-6; a possible D gene is TRBD1 (5 bases). From germline, CDR1 is MDHEN and CDR2 SYDVKM. Trimming took 3 bases from V and 1 from J, leaving 13 bases between them. The CDR3 loop spans 17 amino acids. CDR3 region: CASSFTGTGSYNSPLHF. The CDR3, as DNA: TGTGCCAGCAGTTTTACGGGGACTGGGTCCTATAATTCACCCCTCCACTTT.

V and J are TRBV29-1 and TRBJ2-1, with a weak D call TRBD2 (6 bases). The DNA end lines up better with TRBJ2-7; the J call may be wrong. There are 13 residues in the CDR3. Germline V CDR1 and CDR2: SQVTM, ANQGSEA. The CDR3: CSVVRGMDNEQYF. The DNA of the CDR3 is TGCAGCGTGGTTCGGGGGATGGACAATGAGCAGTACTTC.

J is TRBJ1-1 and V is TRBV7-2, with D perhaps TRBD1 (6 bases). In germline, CDR1 is SGHTA, CDR2 FQGNSA. V lost 4 bases and J lost 0, with 12 bases in between. The CDR3 has 15 residues. The CDR3 nucleotides read TGTGCCAGCAGCTCCTGGACAGCAGTGAACACTGAAGCTTTCTTT. Translation: CASSSWTAVNTEAFF. Full variable domain (missing parts from reference TRBV7-2 and TRBJ1-1): GAGVSQSPSNKVTEKGKDVELRCDPISGHTALYWYRQSLGQGLEFLIYFQGNSAPDKSGLPSDRFSAERTGGSVSTLTIQRTQQEDSAVYLCASSSWTAVNTEAFFGQGTRLTVV.

This clonotype has a handful of counts. V gene TRBV6-5 combines with J gene TRBJ1-6, with a weak D call TRBD1 (5 bases). This CDR3 is built from 16 residues. Germline CDR1 reads MNHEY; CDR2 reads SVGAGI. Trimming left V 7 bases short and J 8 bases short, with 21 bases between. For the CDR3, the DNA is TGTGCCAGCACCTCAACCCCCAGGGTAGGCGATTCACCCCTCCACTTT. Residues: CASTSTPRVGDSPLHF.

This clonotype was picked up a small number of times. The chain has TRBV5-6 and TRBJ1-6; possible D gene TRBD1, 5 bases. There are 13 residues in the CDR3. Trimming left V 4 bases short and J 14 bases short, with 16 bases between. Germline V gene sequence: CDR1 SGHDT, CDR2 YYEEEE. DNA of the CDR3: TGTGCCAGCAGCCTGGAGGGGTTTTTGGCCCTCCACTTT. As protein: CASSLEGFLALHF.

V and J are TRBV28 and TRBJ2-2; TRBD1 agrees at 7 bases. The CDR3 is 14 amino acids. The germline V gene encodes CDR1 MDHEN and CDR2 SYDVKM. Unmatched junction bases numbered 8, after V lost 5 bases and J lost 8 bases. The CDR3 nucleotides read TGTGCCAGCAGTCATCCGGACAGGCCGGGGGAGCTGTTTTTT. It encodes CASSHPDRPGELFF.

The genes are TRBV12-3 or TRBV12-4 and TRBJ2-1, with D possibly being TRBD2 (6 bases). Trimming removed 9 bases at V and 3 bases at J, with 9 bases between. The length of the CDR3 is 12 residues. The CDR3 bases are TGTGCCAGTGGTAGCGGCTACAATGAGCAGTTCTTC. The encoded protein is CASGSGYNEQFF.

The chain recombines TRBV4-3 with TRBJ1-2; D is undetermined. CDR1 LGHNA and CDR2 YSLEER come from the germline V gene. The CDR3 consists of 13 residues. The V gene lost 4 bases and the J gene lost 5 bases, with 11 bases spanning the gap. Here the CDR3 DNA reads TGCGCCAGCAGCCCTGTGGGCCCTTATGGCTACACCTTC. Residues: CASSPVGPYGYTF.

The chain couples TRBV20-1 to TRBJ2-2, with D possibly being TRBD2 (5 bases). Between the trimmed V and J ends, which lost 2 bases and 5 bases, there was a span of 6 bases. This CDR3 is 12 amino acids long. Germline CDR1 is DFQATT and CDR2 is SNEGSKA (reference sequence). CDR3 protein: CSARRDTGELFF. CDR3 nucleotide sequence: TGCAGTGCTAGACGGGATACCGGGGAGCTGTTTTTT.

The chain employs TRBV20-1 and TRBJ1-5; D not resolved. CDR3 length: 13 amino acids. Trimming took 1 base from V and 7 from J, leaving 11 bases between them. Germline lookup yields CDR1 DFQATT and CDR2 SNEGSKA (reference sequence). CDR3 residues: CSARVENSQPQHF. The DNA for the CDR3 is TGCAGTGCTAGAGTCGAAAATAGCCAGCCCCAGCATTTT.

The chain couples TRBV4-2 to TRBJ1-4; D not certain. This CDR3 is built from 12 residues. Germline CDR1 is LGHNA and CDR2 is YNFKEQ. With 0 bases removed from V and 8 bases from J, the gap between germline ends came to 4 bases. The CDR3, as DNA: TGTGCCAGCAGCCAAGATTGGGAAAAACTGTTTTTT. It yields the protein CASSQDWEKLFF.

This clonotype was counted between two and nine times. The chain recombines TRBV20-1 with TRBJ2-1; 11 bases line up with TRBD2. This CDR3 is 15 amino acids long. J was trimmed by 3 bases and V by 0 bases; bases with no gene match: 1. The germline V gene has CDR1 DFQATT and CDR2 SNEGSKA (reference sequence). CDR3 in DNA: TGCAGTGCTAGAGAACTAGCGGGAGTCTACAATGAGCAGTTCTTC. It encodes CSARELAGVYNEQFF.

The chain joins TRBV6-5 to TRBJ2-7, with D perhaps TRBD1 (5 bases). Germline loops: CDR1 MNHEY, CDR2 SVGAGI. Trimming cost V 6 bases and J 0 bases, with 15 bases left between them. The CDR3 is 15 amino acids. CDR3 residues: CASRDDSGSSYEQYF. The CDR3 DNA sequence: TGTGCCAGCAGGGACGACAGTGGAAGCTCCTACGAGCAGTACTTC.